Shown below are 17 T cell receptor beta chains from a single sample sequenced in a study of T cells in Graves' hyperthyroidism and ophthalmopathy. From RNA transcripts, TCR beta CDR3 regions were amplified. TCR CDR3 regions were first amplified by RT-PCR with HTBI primers. In TCRdb, the multiplex PCR reads were re-called with MiXCR into one record per CDR3 protein. The table lists 690,000 or so distinct CDR3 sequences, around 20% of them singletons. The sequencing sample was made of blood. The receptors were sampled from a woman between 50 and 59 years old with Graves' hyperthyroidism that later progressed to Graves' ophthalmopathy.

The chain is built from TRBV20-1 and TRBJ1-5; D possibly corresponds to TRBD1 (5 bases). The germline V and J ends were trimmed by 5 bases and 3 bases, with 11 bases remaining between them. The CDR3 runs to 13 residues. Germline CDR1 and CDR2: DFQATT and SNEGSKA (reference sequence). CDR3 sequence reads: CSALGQNNQPQHF. The DNA of the CDR3 is TGCAGTGCTTTGGGGCAGAACAATCAGCCCCAGCATTTT.

This clonotype was recorded many times. The rearrangement joins TRBV11-1 to TRBJ2-3; 8 nucleotides match TRBD1. This CDR3 has 15 residues. Trimming removed 5 bases from V and 3 bases from J; junction bases left unmatched: 7. Germline V gene sequence: CDR1 SGHAT, CDR2 FQDESV (reference sequence). CDR3 region: CASSARTGWTDTQYF. The CDR3 DNA sequence: TGTGCCAGCAGCGCCAGGACAGGGTGGACAGATACGCAGTATTTT.

This clonotype was picked up many times. V usage is TRBV11-3 and J usage is TRBJ2-3, with D perhaps being TRBD1 or TRBD2 (6 bases each). CDR1 is SGHNT, CDR2 YENEEA, per germline. The V and J ends lost 5 bases and 1 base respectively, with 10 bases between them. This CDR3 is 14 amino acids long. In DNA form, the CDR3 reads TGTGCCAGCAGCGCGGAGGGGGGCACAGATACGCAGTATTTT. This sequence encodes CASSAEGGTDTQYF.

The rearrangement uses TRBV5-1 and TRBJ2-2; unclear D gene. The CDR3 is made up of 16 amino acids. CDR1 and CDR2 from the germline V gene are SGHRS and YFSETQ. The V and J ends lost 4 bases and 0 bases respectively, with 13 bases between them. In DNA form, the CDR3 reads TGCGCCAGCAGCCCAATCGTAGGCCCGAACACCGGGGAGCTGTTTTTT. It yields the protein CASSPIVGPNTGELFF.

This clonotype has a handful of counts. V and J are TRBV3-1 and TRBJ1-3, with D unclear. CDR1 and CDR2 from the germline V gene are LGHDT and YNNKEL (reference sequence). Trimming pared 4 bases from V and 0 bases from J, leaving 7 bases between. This CDR3 has 14 amino acids. DNA of the CDR3: TGTGCCAGCAGCCTTGGAACCTCTGGAAACACCATATATTTT. It yields the protein CASSLGTSGNTIYF.

At least ten counts were recorded for this clonotype. The rearrangement joins TRBV7-9 to TRBJ2-1, with TRBD1 identical over 8 bases. This CDR3 spans 16 amino acids. Germline CDR1 SEHNR, CDR2 FQNEAQ (reference sequence). V shed 5 bases and J 7 bases; nucleotides not matched to a gene: 13. The CDR3 region has the DNA TGTGCCAGCAGCCCTCCGGGCCAGGGGGCATGGAATGAGCAGTTCTTC. Its protein product is CASSPPGQGAWNEQFF. Combining the CDR3 with reference TRBV7-9 and TRBJ2-1 gives the whole variable domain DTGVSQNPRHKITKRGQNVTFRCDPISEHNRLYWYRQTLGQGPEFLTYFQNEAQLEKSRLLSDRFSAERPKGSFSTLEIQRTEQGDSAMYLCASSPPGQGAWNEQFFGPGTRLTVL.

This clonotype was observed at least ten times. This chain connects TRBV20-1 to TRBJ2-1, with TRBD2 matching 12 bases. The V gene's germline CDR1 is DFQATT and CDR2 SNEGSKA (reference sequence). The trim removed 3 bases at V and 2 bases at J, leaving 5 bases unmatched. The CDR3 has 16 residues. The CDR3 reads CSARRSSGGAYNEQFF. Written as DNA, the CDR3 is TGCAGTGCTAGGAGGTCTAGCGGGGGGGCCTACAATGAGCAGTTCTTC.

This clonotype turned up a few times. J is TRBJ2-3 and V is TRBV12-3 or TRBV12-4, with 9 positions matching TRBD2. The CDR3 has 16 residues. J lost 6 bases, V lost 8 bases, and 15 bases had no gene match. Here the CDR3 reads CASSKNERGAGDTQYF. The CDR3 DNA reads TGTGCCAGCTCCAAAAATGAGCGGGGGGCTGGGGATACGCAGTATTTT.

This clonotype came up a few times. The rearrangement links TRBV6-5 to TRBJ1-1; 9 positions agree with TRBD1. The V segment lost 2 bases and the J segment 10 bases; nucleotides outside the gene matches: 11. The germline CDR1 and CDR2 sequences are MNHEY and SVGAGI. There are 15 residues in the CDR3. CDR3: CASSYGTGIGGRAFF. The DNA of the CDR3 is TGTGCCAGCAGTTACGGGACAGGGATCGGCGGGCGAGCTTTCTTT.

This clonotype was counted at least ten times. The genes are TRBV11-2 and TRBJ2-3, with D possibly matching TRBD1 (6 bases). The CDR3 has 16 residues. V was trimmed by 6 bases and J by 4 bases, leaving 20 bases between them. Germline V CDR1 and CDR2: SGHAT, FQNNGV. The CDR3 bases are TGTGCCAGCAGTCCGGGACCCACCAGGGGCCCAGATACGCAGTATTTT. Translating gives CASSPGPTRGPDTQYF.

A few counts support this clonotype. The genes are TRBV7-3 and TRBJ2-5; 9 bases map to TRBD1. Germline values: CDR1 SGHTA, CDR2 FQGTGA. The V segment lost 5 bases and the J segment 4 bases; nucleotides outside the gene matches: 14. The CDR3 runs to 17 residues. For the CDR3, the DNA is TGTGCCAGCAGCCCCGGGATCGGGACAGGGCATGGAGAGACCCAGTACTTC. It translates to CASSPGIGTGHGETQYF.

This clonotype was observed at least ten times. The rearrangement joins TRBV20-1 to TRBJ1-1; D uncertain. Trimming took off 3 bases at V and 10 bases at J, with 18 bases between the two ends. CDR3 length equals 13 residues. CDR1 and CDR2 (germline): DFQATT, SNEGSKA (reference sequence). Here the CDR3 DNA reads TGCAGTGCTAGTTCAGGCCTCGGGGTTCGAGCTTTCTTT. This codes for CSASSGLGVRAFF.

The V gene is TRBV6-1, the J gene TRBJ2-1, with TRBD1 identical over 8 bases. Trimming at V came to 7 bases and at J to 6 bases, leaving 17 bases not matched to a gene. CDR3 size: 17 residues. CDR1 and CDR2 (germline): MNHNS, SASEGT. The DNA for the CDR3 is TGTGCCAGCAAATCCACCTCCGGACAGGGAATTGTCAATGAGCAGTTCTTC. Protein sequence: CASKSTSGQGIVNEQFF.

This clonotype occurred many times. The rearrangement uses TRBV18 and TRBJ1-5; no clear D. The CDR3 has 14 residues. Trimming removed 6 bases at V and 1 base at J, with 10 bases between. Germline values: CDR1 KGHSH, CDR2 LQKENI. The CDR3 DNA sequence: TGTGCCAGCTCCTTCGACATCAGCAATCAGCCCCAGCATTTT. This encodes CASSFDISNQPQHF. The whole variable domain, filled in from reference TRBV18 and TRBJ1-5, reads NAGVMQNPRHLVRRRGQEARLRCSPMKGHSHVYWYRQLPEEGLKFMVYLQKENIIDESGMPKERFSAEFPKEGPSILRIQQVVRGDSAAYFCASSFDISNQPQHFGDGTRLSIL.

The chain uses TRBV7-2 and TRBJ1-2; no definite D call. In germline, CDR1 is SGHTA, CDR2 FQGNSA. The CDR3 totals 12 residues. Trimming took 1 base from V and 8 from J, leaving 8 bases between them. The chain's CDR3 is CASSLEVGGYTF. In nucleotides, the CDR3 is TGTGCCAGCAGCTTAGAAGTGGGGGGCTACACCTTC.

The table lists this clonotype with a few counts. The CDR3 DNA is TGCAGCGTGGGACAGGGAAGTTTATGGACCGGGGAGCTGTTTTTT. Translating gives CSVGQGSLWTGELFF. This chain links TRBV29-1 with TRBJ2-2; TRBD1 aligns across 9 bases. There are 15 residues in the CDR3. Trimming at V came to 6 bases and at J to 5 bases, leaving 10 bases not matched to a gene. Germline CDR1 is SQVTM and CDR2 is ANQGSEA.

The J gene is TRBJ2-7, the V gene TRBV11-1; 10 bases align to TRBD2. The V gene end was trimmed by 5 bases and the J gene end by 3 bases; junction bases not matched to a gene: 7. CDR1 is SGHAT, CDR2 FQDESV, per germline (reference sequence). This CDR3 spans 15 amino acids. CDR3 sequence: CASSPRSGRVYEQYF. The CDR3 bases are TGTGCCAGCAGCCCCCGGAGCGGGAGGGTCTACGAGCAGTACTTC.